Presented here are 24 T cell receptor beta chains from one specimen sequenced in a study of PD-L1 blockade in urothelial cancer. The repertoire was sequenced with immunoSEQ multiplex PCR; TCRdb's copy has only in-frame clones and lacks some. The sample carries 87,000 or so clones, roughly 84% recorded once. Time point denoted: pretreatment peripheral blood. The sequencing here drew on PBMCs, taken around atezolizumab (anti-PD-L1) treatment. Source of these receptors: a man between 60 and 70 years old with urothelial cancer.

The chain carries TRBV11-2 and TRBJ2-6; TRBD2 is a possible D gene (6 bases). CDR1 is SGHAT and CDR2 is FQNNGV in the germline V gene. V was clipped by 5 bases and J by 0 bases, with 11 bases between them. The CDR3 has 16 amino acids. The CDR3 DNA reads TGTGCCAGCAGCGCGGGATATGTCTCTGGGGCCAACGTCCTGACTTTC. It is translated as CASSAGYVSGANVLTF.

The CDR3 sequence is CASGRGQGNQPQHF. The CDR3 coding sequence is TGTGCCAGTGGGAGGGGACAGGGTAATCAGCCCCAGCATTTT. The chain carries TRBV6-1 and TRBJ1-5; 9 bases map to TRBD1. The germline CDR1 and CDR2 sequences are MNHNS and SASEGT. V lost 9 bases to trimming and J lost 4 bases; unmatched junction nucleotides: 7. This CDR3 comprises 14 residues.

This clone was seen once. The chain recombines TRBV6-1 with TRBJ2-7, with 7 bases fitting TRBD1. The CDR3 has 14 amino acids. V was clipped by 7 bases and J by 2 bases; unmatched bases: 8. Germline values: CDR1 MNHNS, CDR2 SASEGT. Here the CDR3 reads CASKRQTGTYEQYF. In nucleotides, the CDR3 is TGTGCCAGCAAGAGACAGACAGGGACCTACGAGCAGTACTTC.

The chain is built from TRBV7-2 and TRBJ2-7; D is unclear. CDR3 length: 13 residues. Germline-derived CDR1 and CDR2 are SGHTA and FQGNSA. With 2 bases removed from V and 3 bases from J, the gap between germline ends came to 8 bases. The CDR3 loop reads CASSLFGGYEQYF. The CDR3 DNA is TGTGCCAGCAGCTTATTCGGTGGCTACGAGCAGTACTTC.

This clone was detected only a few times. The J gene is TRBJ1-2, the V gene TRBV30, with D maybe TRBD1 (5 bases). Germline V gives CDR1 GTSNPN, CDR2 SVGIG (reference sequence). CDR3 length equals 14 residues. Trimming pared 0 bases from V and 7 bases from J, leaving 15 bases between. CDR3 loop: CAWSVSLGRGGYTF. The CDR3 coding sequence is TGTGCCTGGAGTGTATCCCTGGGAAGGGGTGGCTACACCTTC.

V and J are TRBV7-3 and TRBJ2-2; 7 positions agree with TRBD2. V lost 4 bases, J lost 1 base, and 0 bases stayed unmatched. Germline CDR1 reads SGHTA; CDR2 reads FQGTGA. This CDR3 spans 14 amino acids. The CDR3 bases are TGTGCCAGCAGCTCTAGCGGGAACACCGGGGAGCTGTTTTTT. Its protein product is CASSSSGNTGELFF.

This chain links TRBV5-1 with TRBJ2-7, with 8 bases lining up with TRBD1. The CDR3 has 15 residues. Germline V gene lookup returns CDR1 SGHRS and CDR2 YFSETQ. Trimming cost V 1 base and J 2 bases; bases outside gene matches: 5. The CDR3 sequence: CASSLTTGGTYEQYF. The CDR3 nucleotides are TGCGCCAGCAGCTTGACAACAGGGGGTACCTACGAGCAGTACTTC.

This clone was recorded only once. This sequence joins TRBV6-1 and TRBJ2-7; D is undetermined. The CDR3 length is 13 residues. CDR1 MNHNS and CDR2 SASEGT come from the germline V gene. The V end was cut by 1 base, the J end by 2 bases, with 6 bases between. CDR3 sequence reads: CASSEDRAYEQYF. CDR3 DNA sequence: TGTGCCAGCAGTGAAGACAGAGCCTACGAGCAGTACTTC.

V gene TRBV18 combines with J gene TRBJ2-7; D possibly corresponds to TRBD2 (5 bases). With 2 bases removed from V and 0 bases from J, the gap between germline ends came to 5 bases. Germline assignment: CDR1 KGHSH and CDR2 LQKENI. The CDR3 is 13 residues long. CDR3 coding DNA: TGTGCCAGCTCACCAGGGAGCTCCTACGAGCAGTACTTC. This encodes CASSPGSSYEQYF. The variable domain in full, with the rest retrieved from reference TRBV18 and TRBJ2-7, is NAGVMQNPRHLVRRRGQEARLRCSPMKGHSHVYWYRQLPEEGLKFMVYLQKENIIDESGMPKERFSAEFPKEGPSILRIQQVVRGDSAAYFCASSPGSSYEQYFGPGTRLTVT.

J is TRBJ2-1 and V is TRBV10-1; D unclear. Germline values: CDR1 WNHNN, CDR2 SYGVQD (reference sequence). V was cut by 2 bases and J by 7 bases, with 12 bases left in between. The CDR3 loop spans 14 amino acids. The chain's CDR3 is CASSENGGVNEQFF. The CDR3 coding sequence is TGCGCCAGCAGTGAGAACGGCGGTGTAAATGAGCAGTTCTTC.

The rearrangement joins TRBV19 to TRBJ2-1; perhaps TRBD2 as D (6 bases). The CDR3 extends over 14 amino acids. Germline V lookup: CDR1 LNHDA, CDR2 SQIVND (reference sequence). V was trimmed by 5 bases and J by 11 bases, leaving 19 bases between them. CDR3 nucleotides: TGTGCCAGTAGTTCCTATCCGGGACTTAGTCAGCAGTTCTTC. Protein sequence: CASSSYPGLSQQFF. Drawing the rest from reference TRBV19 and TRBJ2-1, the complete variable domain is DGGITQSPKYLFRKEGQNVTLSCEQNLNHDAMYWYRQDPGQGLRLIYYSQIVNDFQKGDIAEGYSVSREKKESFPLTVTSAQKNPTAFYLCASSSYPGLSQQFFGPGTRLTVL.

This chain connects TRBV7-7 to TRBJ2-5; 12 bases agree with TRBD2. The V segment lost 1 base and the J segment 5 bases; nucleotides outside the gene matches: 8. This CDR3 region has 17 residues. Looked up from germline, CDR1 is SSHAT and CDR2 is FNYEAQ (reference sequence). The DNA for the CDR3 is TGTGCCAGCAGCTTAGTGGGGGGGACTAGCGGGCCGGAGACCCAGTACTTC. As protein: CASSLVGGTSGPETQYF.

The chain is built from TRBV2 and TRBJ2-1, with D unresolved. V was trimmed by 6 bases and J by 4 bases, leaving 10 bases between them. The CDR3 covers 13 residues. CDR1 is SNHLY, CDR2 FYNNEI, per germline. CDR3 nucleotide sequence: TGTGCCAGCAGCGGTAAGCAATACAATGAGCAGTTCTTC. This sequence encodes CASSGKQYNEQFF.

CDR3 in DNA: TGCGCCAGCAGAGTGGAGGGTGGAGGGCTTGAAGCTTTCTTT. Protein sequence: CASRVEGGGLEAFF. This sequence joins TRBV5-1 and TRBJ1-1; D gene uncertain. This CDR3 is 14 amino acids long. Germline V gives CDR1 SGHRS, CDR2 YFSETQ. Trimming took off 5 bases at V and 7 bases at J, with 18 bases between the two ends.

CDR3 sequence: CASSPRGSGDTTDTQYF. The DNA of the CDR3 is TGTGCCAGCAGTCCTCGTGGTAGCGGCGATACCACAGATACGCAGTATTTT. The genes are TRBV27 and TRBJ2-3; TRBD2 might be the D (6 bases). Germline values: CDR1 MNHEY, CDR2 SMNVEV (reference sequence). The length of the CDR3 is 17 residues. V was shortened by 5 bases and J by 2 bases, with 20 bases between the two germline ends.

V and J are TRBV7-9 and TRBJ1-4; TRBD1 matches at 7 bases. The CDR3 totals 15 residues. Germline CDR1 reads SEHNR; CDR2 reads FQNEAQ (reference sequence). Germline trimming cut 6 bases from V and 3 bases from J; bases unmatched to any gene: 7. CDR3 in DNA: TGTGCCAGCAGAGAGGAGGGGGCGGCTAATGAAAAACTGTTTTTT. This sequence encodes CASREEGAANEKLFF.

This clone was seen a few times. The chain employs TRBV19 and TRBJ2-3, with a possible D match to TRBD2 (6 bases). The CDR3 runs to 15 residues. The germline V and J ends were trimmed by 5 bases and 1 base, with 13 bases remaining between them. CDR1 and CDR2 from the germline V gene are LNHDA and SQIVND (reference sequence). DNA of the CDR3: TGTGCCAGTAGTGCGGGGAGCGGAGGCACAGATACGCAGTATTTT. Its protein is CASSAGSGGTDTQYF.

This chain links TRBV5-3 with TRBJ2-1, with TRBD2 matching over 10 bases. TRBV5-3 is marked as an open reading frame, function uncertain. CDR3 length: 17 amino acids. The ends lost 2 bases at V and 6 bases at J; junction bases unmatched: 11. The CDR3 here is CARSFGREREGSNEQFF. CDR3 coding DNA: TGTGCCAGAAGCTTTGGCCGGGAGCGGGAGGGTTCCAATGAGCAGTTCTTC.

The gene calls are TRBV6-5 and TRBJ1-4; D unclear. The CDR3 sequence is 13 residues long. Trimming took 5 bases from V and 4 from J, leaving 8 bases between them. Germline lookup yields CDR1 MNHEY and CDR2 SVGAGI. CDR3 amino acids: CASSDGFNEKLFF. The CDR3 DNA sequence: TGTGCCAGCAGTGACGGGTTTAATGAAAAACTGTTTTTT.

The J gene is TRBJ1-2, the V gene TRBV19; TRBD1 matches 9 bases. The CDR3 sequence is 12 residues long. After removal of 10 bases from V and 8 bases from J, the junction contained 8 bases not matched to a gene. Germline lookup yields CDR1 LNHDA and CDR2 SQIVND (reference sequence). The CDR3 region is CATRDRVGGYTF. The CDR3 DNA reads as TGTGCCACCCGGGACAGGGTTGGCGGCTACACCTTC.

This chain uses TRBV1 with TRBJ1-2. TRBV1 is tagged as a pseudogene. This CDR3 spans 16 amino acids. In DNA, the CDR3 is TGCACCAGCAGGACGGGGTGTTTGTGCAAGACCTATGGCTACACCTTC. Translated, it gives CTSRTGCLCKTYGYTF.

CDR3 in DNA: TGTGCCAGCTCACTAGCGGGAGAGGGTGGCACAGATACGCAGTATTTT. This codes for CASSLAGEGGTDTQYF. The chain has TRBV18 and TRBJ2-3; TRBD2 matches at 9 bases. V lost 4 bases to trimming and J lost 1 base; unmatched junction nucleotides: 6. The CDR3 is 16 amino acids. Germline V gives CDR1 KGHSH, CDR2 LQKENI.

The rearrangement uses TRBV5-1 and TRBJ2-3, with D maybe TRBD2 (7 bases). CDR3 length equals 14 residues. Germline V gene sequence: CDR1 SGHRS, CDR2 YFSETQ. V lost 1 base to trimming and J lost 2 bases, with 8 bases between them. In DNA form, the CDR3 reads TGCGCCAGCAGCTTGCGGGGGGCCACAGATACGCAGTATTTT. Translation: CASSLRGATDTQYF. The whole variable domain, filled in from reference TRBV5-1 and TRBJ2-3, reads KAGVTQTPRYLIKTRGQQVTLSCSPISGHRSVSWYQQTPGQGLQFLFEYFSETQRNKGNFPGRFSGRQFSNSRSEMNVSTLELGDSALYLCASSLRGATDTQYFGPGTRLTVL.

The CDR3 DNA follows: TGTGCCAGTAGTAGGGGGGACAGGGTAGGCACCGGGGAGCTGTTTTTT. Its protein product is CASSRGDRVGTGELFF. The chain has TRBV19 and TRBJ2-2; TRBD1 matches at 9 bases. Germline V gene sequence: CDR1 LNHDA, CDR2 SQIVND (reference sequence). V was clipped by 4 bases and J by 4 bases; unmatched bases: 7. There are 16 residues in the CDR3. Full variable domain (rest looked up from reference TRBV19 and TRBJ2-2): DGGITQSPKYLFRKEGQNVTLSCEQNLNHDAMYWYRQDPGQGLRLIYYSQIVNDFQKGDIAEGYSVSREKKESFPLTVTSAQKNPTAFYLCASSRGDRVGTGELFFGEGSRLTVL.